These 9 T cell receptor beta chains share one sample of origin, sequenced in a study of graft-versus-host responses after intestinal transplantation. Libraries were prepared by immunoSEQ multiplex PCR; TCRdb keeps only in-frame clonotypes and omits some of them. The sample records more than 3,500 clones, 60% to 80% being singletons. Graft-derived tissue was subjected to processing to liberate intraepithelial and lamina propria lymphocytes. This specimen consisted of ileum tissue, obtained 9 days after transplant. These receptors came from a human patient who received an intestinal transplant, so some T cells may come from the graft donor.

This clone was detected a few times. The chain recombines TRBV25-1 with TRBJ2-5, with 8 bases that match TRBD1. After removal of 2 bases from V and 5 bases from J, the junction contained 7 bases not matched to a gene. The germline V gene has CDR1 MGHDK and CDR2 SYGVNS. The CDR3 runs to 15 residues. CDR3 sequence reads: CASSEGGQGWETQYF. DNA of the CDR3: TGTGCCAGCAGTGAAGGAGGACAGGGATGGGAGACCCAGTACTTC.

V gene TRBV29-1 combines with J gene TRBJ1-5; 7 bases line up with TRBD1. This CDR3 contains 14 residues. Per germline, CDR1 SQVTM and CDR2 ANQGSEA. J was trimmed by 7 bases and V by 6 bases; bases with no gene match: 12. This CDR3 reads CSVTGSDTGQPQHF. The CDR3 DNA is TGCAGCGTGACAGGGTCCGATACCGGACAGCCCCAGCATTTT.

CDR3 in DNA: TGTGCCAGCAGTTGGGGGGGACTAGCGGGTTCTGGGGCCAACGTCCTGACTTTC. Translated, it gives CASSWGGLAGSGANVLTF. The rearrangement joins TRBV28 to TRBJ2-6; 12 nucleotides align to TRBD2. Germline loops: CDR1 MDHEN, CDR2 SYDVKM. The CDR3 length is 18 residues. V dropped 4 bases and J dropped 1; count of bases not matched to a gene: 5.

There are a few counts of this clone. The V gene is TRBV10-3, the J gene TRBJ1-2; 9 bases fit TRBD1. The CDR3 sequence is 12 residues long. With V trimmed by 6 bases and J by 4 bases, 0 bases remained unmatched. Germline CDR1 is ENHRY and CDR2 is SYGVKD. CDR3 DNA sequence: TGTGCCATCAGGACAGGGGGCTATGGCTACACCTTC. Its translation is CAIRTGGYGYTF.

This clone was observed once. This rearrangement joins TRBV6-5 to TRBJ2-3; 10 nucleotides match TRBD1. CDR3 length: 15 residues. With 4 bases clipped from V and 3 bases from J, the junction kept 4 bases outside the gene matches. CDR1 MNHEY and CDR2 SVGAGI come from the germline V gene. As DNA, the CDR3 is TGTGCCAGCAGTTTCGGGACAGGGGTAACAGATACGCAGTATTTT. Its translation: CASSFGTGVTDTQYF.

The CDR3 here is CASRTGLSGANVLTF. CDR3 nucleotides: TGTGCCAGCAGAACGGGACTCTCTGGGGCCAACGTCCTGACTTTC. The chain uses TRBV6-1 and TRBJ2-6; tentatively, D is TRBD2 (6 bases). Per the germline V gene, CDR1 is MNHNS and CDR2 is SASEGT. The CDR3 sequence is 15 residues long. The V end lost 6 bases, the J end lost 0 bases, and 9 bases lay between the germline ends.

A single count supports this clone. Mismatch with germline at one junction end may stem from a read error. The rearrangement uses TRBV2 and TRBJ1-2, with 11 bases that match TRBD1. Germline assignment: CDR1 SNHLY and CDR2 FYNNEI. The CDR3 sequence is 19 residues long. CDR3 protein: CASSESPSSGTGGNCGYTF. The CDR3 DNA reads TGTGCCAGCAGTGAATCTCCCTCGTCCGGGACAGGGGGAAACTGTGGCTACACCTTC.

The rearrangement uses TRBV10-3 and TRBJ2-5, with a possible D match to TRBD2 (5 bases). The CDR3 runs to 15 residues. The V gene lost 2 bases and the J gene lost 0 bases, with 10 bases spanning the gap. Looked up from germline, CDR1 is ENHRY and CDR2 is SYGVKD. In nucleotides, the CDR3 is TGTGCCATCAGTGAGGAGGGCAGATACCAAGAGACCCAGTACTTC. Translated: CAISEEGRYQETQYF.

The rearrangement joins TRBV6-4 to TRBJ2-1, with TRBD2 matching 9 bases. The CDR3 sequence is 16 residues long. The germline gives CDR1 MRHNA, CDR2 SNTAGT. The ends lost 0 bases at V and 3 bases at J; junction bases unmatched: 3. DNA of the CDR3: TGTGCCAGCAGTGACTCGTCTAGCGGGGACTACAATGAGCAGTTCTTC. This codes for CASSDSSSGDYNEQFF.